This T cell receptor beta chain was sequenced for a study of shared clonotypes between healthy human individuals. Overall study: Per donor, three plates held CD4 naive cells, three held CD4 memory, two held CD8 naive and one held CD8 memory.

Profiled with immunoSEQ multiplex PCR; TCRdb holds only in-frame clones, not every one. The sample contains hundreds of thousands of clones, more than 70% of which appear only once. Deletions cut 7 bases from V and 0 bases from J, with 7 bases between. The CDR3 spans 13 residues. From germline, CDR1 is MNHNS and CDR2 SASEGT. Study results and caveats: Several donors held around 5% of naive CD4 clonotypes in common. Estimated richness was generally greater in naive than memory subsets.

About this clone: The antigen is undetermined.

V usage is TRBV6-1 and J usage is TRBJ1-3; the D is unclear. The sample taken for sequencing was memory CD4+ T cells sorted from blood. The subset here: CD45RA-negative fraction. This sequence originates from a woman in her 30s in good health. DNA of the CDR3: TGTGCCAGCACCCAGTCCTCTGGAAACACCATATATTTT. Amino acids: CASTQSSGNTIYF.